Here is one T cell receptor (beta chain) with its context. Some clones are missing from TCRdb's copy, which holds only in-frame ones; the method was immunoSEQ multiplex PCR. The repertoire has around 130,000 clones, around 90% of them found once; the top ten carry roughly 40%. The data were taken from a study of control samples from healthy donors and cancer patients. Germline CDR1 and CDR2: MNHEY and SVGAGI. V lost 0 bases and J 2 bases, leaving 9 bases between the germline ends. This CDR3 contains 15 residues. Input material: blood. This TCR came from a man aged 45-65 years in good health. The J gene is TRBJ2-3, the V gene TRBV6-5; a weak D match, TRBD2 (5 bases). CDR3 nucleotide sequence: TGTGCCAGCAGTTACTCGATTAGCGACACAGATACGCAGTATTTT. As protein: CASSYSISDTDTQYF.